A single sample is the source of the 8 T cell receptor beta chains below, sequenced in a study of shared clonotypes between healthy human individuals. Clones were read by immunoSEQ multiplex PCR, and TCRdb kept only the in-frame ones, dropping some. The sample consists of about 680,000 clones, approximately 79% of them appearing once. The sample comprised memory CD4+ T cells sorted from blood. Subset denoted: CD45RA-negative fraction. The receptors derive from a woman aged 25 to 39 in good health.

This clone was seen a single time. The chain joins TRBV11-2 to TRBJ2-1; D may be TRBD2 (6 bases). The CDR3 length is 15 residues. V was cut by 5 bases and J by 8 bases, with 19 bases left in between. CDR1 and CDR2 from the germline V gene are SGHAT and FQNNGV. CDR3 sequence: CASSPNPLAYDEQFF. CDR3 coding DNA: TGTGCCAGCAGCCCAAACCCTCTAGCGTACGATGAGCAGTTCTTC.

V usage is TRBV25-1 and J usage is TRBJ2-3; D remains unclear. This CDR3 region has 12 residues. CDR1 and CDR2 from the germline V gene are MGHDK and SYGVNS. V was pared by 4 bases and J by 12 bases, with 14 bases between. The CDR3 loop reads CASSGAGSSQYF. In DNA, the CDR3 is TGTGCCAGCAGTGGGGCAGGATCGTCCCAGTATTTT.

The table lists this clone with a few counts. The rearrangement joins TRBV28 to TRBJ1-2; no clear D gene. Germline V CDR1 and CDR2: MDHEN, SYDVKM. Trimming took off 7 bases at V and 8 bases at J, with 17 bases between the two ends. This CDR3 is built from 13 residues. The CDR3 DNA reads as TGTGCCAGCATGTTCCGAGGCCTGGGGGGCTACACCTTC. It translates to CASMFRGLGGYTF.

The chain carries TRBV19 and TRBJ2-7; D is perhaps TRBD2 (5 bases). Germline V gene lookup returns CDR1 LNHDA and CDR2 SQIVND (reference sequence). This CDR3 is built from 15 residues. V lost 3 bases and J 2 bases, leaving 14 bases between the germline ends. CDR3 amino acids: CASSIRGQEAYEQYF. For the CDR3, the DNA is TGTGCCAGTAGTATTCGGGGTCAGGAAGCCTACGAGCAGTACTTC.

This chain joins TRBV5-6 and TRBJ2-7; the D call may be TRBD1 or TRBD2 (5 bases each). Between the trimmed V and J ends, which lost 1 base and 2 bases, there was a span of 7 bases. The germline V gene has CDR1 SGHDT and CDR2 YYEEEE. The CDR3 consists of 13 residues. CDR3 DNA: TGTGCCAGCAGCTTGAGGGGACCCTACGAGCAGTACTTC. Protein sequence: CASSLRGPYEQYF. The full variable domain, rest sourced from reference TRBV5-6 and TRBJ2-7, is DAGVTQSPTHLIKTRGQQVTLRCSPKSGHDTVSWYQQALGQGPQFIFQYYEEEERQRGNFPDRFSGHQFPNYSSELNVNALLLGDSALYLCASSLRGPYEQYFGPGTRLTVT.

As regards this clone: This sample includes further DNA sequences coding for the same CDR3. V usage is TRBV28 and J usage is TRBJ1-5, with unresolved D. V shed 2 bases and J shed 7 bases, with 9 bases lying between them. Germline V gives CDR1 MDHEN, CDR2 SYDVKM. The CDR3 has 13 residues. CDR3 protein: CASSLGFGQPQHF. The CDR3 DNA reads TGTGCCAGCAGTTTAGGGTTCGGGCAGCCCCAGCATTTT.

This rearrangement joins TRBV18 to TRBJ1-1; D remains ambiguous. The CDR3 runs to 13 residues. CDR1 and CDR2 from the germline V gene are KGHSH and LQKENI. V was cut by 5 bases and J by 0 bases, with 7 bases left in between. In DNA, the CDR3 is TGTGCCAGCTCAGGCGGAGTGAACACTGAAGCTTTCTTT. Its translation: CASSGGVNTEAFF.

The V gene is TRBV7-3, the J gene TRBJ2-1; 9 positions match TRBD1. CDR1 and CDR2 (germline): SGHTA, FQGTGA. This CDR3 has 18 residues. J was trimmed by 3 bases and V by 5 bases; bases with no gene match: 14. The CDR3 protein is CASSITAYGTGLYNEQFF. CDR3 coding DNA: TGTGCCAGCAGCATTACAGCTTACGGGACAGGGCTCTACAATGAGCAGTTCTTC.